This TCR beta chain was profiled in a study of CD49a tissue-resident CD8 T cells in human skin (TCRdb year 2017). Study-level background: Subsets of tissue-resident memory CD8+ T cells in human skin, defined by their expression of CD49a, CD69 and CD103, were what the study examined.

Library method: the immunoSEQ multiplex PCR assay. Per the authors' processing: Frequencies of TCR V beta family usage were compared among the sorted CD8+ T cell populations from blood, dermis and epidermis. Held by TCRdb, this immuneACCESS table contains in-frame sequences only and omits some clones. Under half of the omission traces to an unresolved V gene where checked; the cause of the rest is unknown. D and trimming come from the DNA, and the V and J calls and clone size come from that table. In this sample the table shows 400 to 650 clones, 73% of which occur a single time. The ten largest clones capture roughly a quarter of the sample. The CDR3 contains 15 residues, cysteine and phenylalanine counted. The retained sequence is limited to the CDR3, 45 bases, with the frame set at the first base. Clipping removes 0 bases from V and 3 bases from J, with 3 as the unmatched junction base count. From the germline V gene, CDR1 is SGDLS and CDR2 is YYNGEE.

In sorted CD8+ T cells obtained from the blood, dermis and epidermis of a few healthy donors, TCR beta CDR3 regions were analysed. All TCR-sequenced donors were healthy individuals, and each provided both blood and skin samples. CD8+ T cell populations were isolated by sorting before TCR beta sequencing. Before T cell analysis, skin was split into dermal and epidermal compartments. Points on this clone: Its target antigen remains unknown. No quality values exist for individual bases; no much larger clone is one base distant.

The chain couples TRBV9 to TRBJ2-1, and TRBD2 aligns with 7 junction nucleotides. Sequenced input: CD103- CD8+ T cells sorted from skin dermis. The clonotype was recovered from a human donor in good health. In nucleotide form, the sequence is TGTGCCAGCAGCGTAGTCGGGGGGTACTACAATGAGCAGTTCTTC. Its protein is CASSVVGGYYNEQFF.